This entry lists 32 T cell receptor beta chains sequenced from one sample in a study of identical twins. TCRdb reprocessed the 5' RACE reads via MiXCR and lists one record per CDR3 protein. The sample includes approximately 1.8 million distinct CDR3 sequences, under 35% of them seen just once. Input material: cord blood. These receptors all stem from a newborn girl in good health.

Written as DNA, the CDR3 is TGCGCCAGCACGCAGGGCGGGATACAGAGCTCTGGAAACACCATATATTTT. Amino acids: CASTQGGIQSSGNTIYF. This rearrangement joins TRBV5-1 to TRBJ1-3; weak D call: TRBD1 (5 bases). The CDR3 is 17 amino acids. Trimming pared 6 bases from V and 0 bases from J, leaving 19 bases between. The germline V gene has CDR1 SGHRS and CDR2 YFSETQ.

This clonotype was seen more than once but under ten times. The rearrangement uses TRBV7-6 and TRBJ2-3, with D perhaps TRBD2 (5 bases). The CDR3 sequence is 14 residues long. V dropped 1 base and J dropped 4 bases, with 9 bases sitting between them. Looked up from germline, CDR1 is SGHVS and CDR2 is FNYEAQ. CDR3 sequence reads: CASSLGTPSDTQYF. CDR3 coding DNA: TGTGCCAGCAGCTTAGGGACTCCCTCAGATACGCAGTATTTT.

The rearrangement links TRBV19 to TRBJ2-7; D call uncertain. The germline V gene has CDR1 LNHDA and CDR2 SQIVND (reference sequence). Trimming left V 6 bases short and J 0 bases short, with 18 bases between. This CDR3 is 16 amino acids long. DNA for the CDR3: TGTGCCAGTAGCGCAAGGGCCAGCACCTCCTCCTACGAGCAGTACTTC. As protein: CASSARASTSSYEQYF. Combining the CDR3 with reference TRBV19 and TRBJ2-7 gives the whole variable domain DGGITQSPKYLFRKEGQNVTLSCEQNLNHDAMYWYRQDPGQGLRLIYYSQIVNDFQKGDIAEGYSVSREKKESFPLTVTSAQKNPTAFYLCASSARASTSSYEQYFGPGTRLTVT.

A remark on this clonotype: Possible read error: a much larger clone is one base away. The chain employs TRBV21-1 and TRBJ2-5; the listed D gene, TRBD2, was not tested against the DNA. TRBV21-1 is recorded as a pseudogene. This CDR3 contains 17 residues. CDR3 DNA: TGTGCCAGCAGCAATGAGGTGGATGCTAGCGCAAACAATGAGCAGTACTTC. It specifies CASSNEVDASANNEQYF.

This clonotype showed up many times. This chain connects TRBV27 to TRBJ1-2; D gene ambiguous. Trimming left V 3 bases short and J 4 bases short, with 9 bases between. The germline V gene has CDR1 MNHEY and CDR2 SMNVEV (reference sequence). The CDR3 has 13 amino acids. Here the CDR3 reads CASSLMGSYGYTF. CDR3 nucleotides: TGTGCCAGCAGTTTGATGGGTTCCTATGGCTACACCTTC.

The chain employs TRBV12-3 or TRBV12-4 and TRBJ2-3; D is perhaps TRBD2 (5 bases). Trimming removed 6 bases from V and 9 bases from J, with 13 bases in between. The CDR3 covers 12 residues. This CDR3 reads CASRESAGTQYF. The CDR3 nucleotides read TGTGCCAGCAGGGAGTCCGCGGGCACGCAGTATTTT.

This clonotype was seen only a few times. This chain links TRBV20-1 with TRBJ1-6, with D uncertain. V lost 3 bases, J lost 0 bases, and 12 bases lay in between. Per germline, CDR1 DFQATT and CDR2 SNEGSKA (reference sequence). The CDR3 extends over 16 amino acids. DNA of the CDR3: TGCAGTGCTAGCCCTGTAGGGAGCTCCTATAATTCACCCCTCCACTTT. Its protein product is CSASPVGSSYNSPLHF.

The chain couples TRBV6-1 to TRBJ2-1; no definite D call. This CDR3 region has 15 residues. Per germline, CDR1 MNHNS and CDR2 SASEGT. Trimming shortened V by 7 bases and J by 0 bases, and 13 bases separated the two germline ends. The CDR3 DNA reads as TGTGCCAGCACCCTTGAGGAAAGCTCCTACAATGAGCAGTTCTTC. Amino acid sequence: CASTLEESSYNEQFF.

This clonotype was counted many times. The genes are TRBV6-5 and TRBJ2-7, with 8 bases aligning to TRBD2. V shed 8 bases, J shed 0 bases, and the junction held 6 bases outside the gene matches. Germline CDR1 reads MNHEY; CDR2 reads SVGAGI. The CDR3 runs 14 residues. CDR3 DNA: TGTGCCAGCCGTACTAGCGGAGTCTCCTACGAGCAGTACTTC. It codes for CASRTSGVSYEQYF.

This clonotype was detected once. This chain links TRBV27 with TRBJ1-5; 7 bases match TRBD1. The CDR3 has 12 amino acids. Germline V lookup: CDR1 MNHEY, CDR2 SMNVEV (reference sequence). V lost 10 bases and J lost 6; bases outside the gene matches: 6. The CDR3 sequence: CATRDSPQPQHF. The DNA of the CDR3 is TGTGCCACCCGGGACAGTCCTCAGCCCCAGCATTTT.

This clonotype was detected ten times or more. V and J are TRBV29-1 and TRBJ1-2, with 7 bases fitting TRBD1. CDR1 and CDR2 (germline): SQVTM, ANQGSEA. V was clipped by 0 bases and J by 0 bases; unmatched bases: 16. The CDR3 contains 19 residues. The CDR3 protein is CSVEDNDDRGGKTNYGYTF. For the CDR3, the DNA is TGCAGCGTTGAAGATAACGACGACAGAGGGGGCAAAACTAACTATGGCTACACCTTC.

In this sample, this clonotype turned up a few times. The J gene is TRBJ2-7, the V gene TRBV28, with TRBD2 matching 10 bases. Germline CDR1 reads MDHEN; CDR2 reads SYDVKM. With 5 bases clipped from V and 0 bases from J, the junction kept 4 bases outside the gene matches. The CDR3 covers 15 residues. The CDR3 bases are TGTGCCAGCAGTCCTAGCGGGAGAGGCTCCTACGAGCAGTACTTC. It encodes CASSPSGRGSYEQYF.

This chain joins TRBV10-3 and TRBJ2-3; TRBD2 aligns across 7 bases. The germline CDR1 and CDR2 sequences are ENHRY and SYGVKD. V was pared by 8 bases and J by 1 base, with 6 bases of the junction left unmatched. This CDR3 spans 14 amino acids. The DNA for the CDR3 is TGTGCCATCCGGAGCGGGATCGGCACAGATACGCAGTATTTT. It translates to CAIRSGIGTDTQYF.

The genes are TRBV9 and TRBJ2-3, with D possibly matching TRBD2 (5 bases). The germline gives CDR1 SGDLS, CDR2 YYNGEE. Deletions cut 2 bases from V and 0 bases from J, with 13 bases between. CDR3 length: 16 amino acids. The CDR3 spells CASSVGVFWSTDTQYF. The CDR3 DNA follows: TGTGCCAGCAGCGTGGGAGTGTTCTGGAGCACAGATACGCAGTATTTT. The full variable domain, completed using reference TRBV9 and TRBJ2-3, is DSGVTQTPKHLITATGQRVTLRCSPRSGDLSVYWYQQSLDQGLQFLIQYYNGEERAKGNILERFSAQQFPDLHSELNLSSLELGDSALYFCASSVGVFWSTDTQYFGPGTRLTVL.

V usage is TRBV6-4 and J usage is TRBJ1-4; 8 bases are a match to TRBD1. The CDR3 runs to 14 residues. The germline V gene encodes CDR1 MRHNA and CDR2 SNTAGT. The trim removed 6 bases at V and 5 bases at J, leaving 5 bases unmatched. In DNA form, the CDR3 reads TGTGCCAGCAGGCCGGGACAGGAAAATGAAAAACTGTTTTTT. Amino acid sequence: CASRPGQENEKLFF.

The chain joins TRBV20-1 to TRBJ2-1; D gene unclear. CDR3 length equals 11 residues. V lost 2 bases and J 6 bases, leaving 5 bases between the germline ends. CDR1 is DFQATT and CDR2 is SNEGSKA in the germline V gene (reference sequence). The CDR3 coding sequence is TGCAGTGCTAGATACAGCAATGAGCAGTTCTTC. Translation gives CSARYSNEQFF.

This clonotype occurred many times. A read error may be the cause here, since a much bigger clone is one base away. The chain carries TRBV29-1 and TRBJ2-1; D not resolved. The J call may not be correct, given that the DNA end is closer to TRBJ2-7. The CDR3 has 15 amino acids. Germline V gives CDR1 SQVTM, CDR2 ANQGSEA. DNA for the CDR3: TGCAGCGTTGAAGTTTGGGAAAGCTCCTACAATGAGCAGTACTTC. As protein: CSVEVWESSYNEQYF.

This clonotype was seen more than once but under ten times. The chain carries TRBV3-1 and TRBJ2-1; a possible D gene is TRBD2 (6 bases). The CDR3 has 16 amino acids. The germline CDR1 and CDR2 sequences are LGHDT and YNNKEL (reference sequence). V dropped 0 bases and J dropped 4 bases, with 13 bases sitting between them. In DNA form, the CDR3 reads TGTGCCAGCAGCCAAGATTATGGCGGGGCTTACAATGAGCAGTTCTTC. Translated, it gives CASSQDYGGAYNEQFF.

This clonotype was counted between two and nine times. This chain links TRBV12-3 or TRBV12-4 with TRBJ2-4, with 8 bases that match TRBD2. The CDR3 is 17 amino acids. V shed 6 bases, J shed 4 bases, and the junction held 14 bases outside the gene matches. The CDR3 bases are TGTGCCAGCAGCTCCTGGACCAGCGGGAGCGTGAAAAACATTCAGTACTTC. Amino acids: CASSSWTSGSVKNIQYF.

The chain couples TRBV6-2 or TRBV6-3 to TRBJ2-1, with D tentatively TRBD1 (6 bases). The CDR3 length is 12 residues. V was clipped by 6 bases and J by 7 bases, with 10 bases between them. CDR1 and CDR2 from the germline V gene are MNHEY and SVGEGT. CDR3 in amino acids: CASRFTGNEQFF. DNA for the CDR3: TGTGCCAGCAGGTTTACAGGGAATGAGCAGTTCTTC.

The sample holds many counts of this clonotype. The chain couples TRBV27 to TRBJ2-1, with unresolved D. The CDR3 has 12 amino acids. V lost 1 base, J lost 7 bases, and 5 bases lay in between. Germline lookup yields CDR1 MNHEY and CDR2 SMNVEV (reference sequence). The CDR3 bases are TGTGCCAGCAGTTTATATGGGAATGAGCAGTTCTTC. Its translation is CASSLYGNEQFF.

This rearrangement joins TRBV27 to TRBJ1-5, with unresolved D. The germline V and J ends were trimmed by 6 bases and 2 bases, with 17 bases remaining between them. The length of the CDR3 is 16 residues. CDR1 is MNHEY and CDR2 is SMNVEV in the germline V gene (reference sequence). The DNA for the CDR3 is TGTGCCAGCAGCTCTATCGGCAGATTCGGCAATCAGCCCCAGCATTTT. The encoded protein is CASSSIGRFGNQPQHF.

This clonotype was counted between two and nine times. The genes are TRBV27 and TRBJ2-1; D may be TRBD1 or TRBD2 (5 bases each). Germline CDR1 reads MNHEY; CDR2 reads SMNVEV (reference sequence). The CDR3 extends over 13 amino acids. Trimming removed 5 bases at V and 15 bases at J, with 20 bases between. For the CDR3, the DNA is TGTGCCAGCAGTCCCGAGGGACCCCCATCATTGTTCTTC. Protein product: CASSPEGPPSLFF.

This clonotype was detected only a few times. The CDR3 region is CASSQDYRENYGYTF. CDR3 in DNA: TGCGCCAGCAGCCAAGACTACAGGGAAAACTATGGCTACACCTTC. The rearrangement joins TRBV4-1 to TRBJ1-2; D might be TRBD1 (6 bases). The CDR3 loop spans 15 amino acids. Germline V gene data show CDR1 as MGHRA and CDR2 as YSYEKL. V lost 0 bases to trimming and J lost 2 bases, with 10 bases between them.

The rearrangement links TRBV11-2 to TRBJ2-1; possibly TRBD2 for D (5 bases). Trimming stripped 5 bases from V and 7 bases from J, with 18 bases between. Germline V CDR1 and CDR2: SGHAT, FQNNGV. The CDR3 is 15 residues long. CDR3 coding DNA: TGTGCCAGCAGCCCTATACGGGGAACTAGGAATGAGCAGTTCTTC. Protein product: CASSPIRGTRNEQFF. Variable domain in full (rest from reference TRBV11-2 and TRBJ2-1): EAGVAQSPRYKIIEKRQSVAFWCNPISGHATLYWYQQILGQGPKLLIQFQNNGVVDDSQLPKDRFSAERLKGVDSTLKIQPAKLEDSAVYLCASSPIRGTRNEQFFGPGTRLTVL.

This clonotype was found many times. J is TRBJ2-5 and V is TRBV20-1, with D possibly matching TRBD2 (6 bases). The CDR3 is 13 amino acids. CDR1 and CDR2 from the germline V gene are DFQATT and SNEGSKA (reference sequence). V was shortened by 5 bases and J by 1 base, with 11 bases between the two germline ends. CDR3 DNA sequence: TGCAGTGCTCCCGGGGGTCCCCAAGAGACCCAGTACTTC. Its translation: CSAPGGPQETQYF.

In its sample, this clonotype was seen a few times. This sequence joins TRBV5-1 and TRBJ1-3; D ambiguous. Germline CDR1 reads SGHRS; CDR2 reads YFSETQ. CDR3 size: 14 residues. The V end was cut by 5 bases, the J end by 2 bases, with 11 bases between. The chain's CDR3 is CASRRRLAGNTIYF. Here the CDR3 DNA reads TGCGCCAGCAGGAGGAGACTAGCTGGAAACACCATATATTTT.

Ten or more counts support this clonotype. This sequence joins TRBV7-9 and TRBJ2-5; 9 nucleotides match TRBD2. Germline CDR1 and CDR2: SEHNR and FQNEAQ (reference sequence). The V and J ends lost 7 bases and 0 bases, in that order; junction bases with no gene match: 6. This CDR3 has 15 residues. The CDR3 DNA follows: TGTGCCAGCACCATTTGGACTAGCGACCAAGAGACCCAGTACTTC. Protein: CASTIWTSDQETQYF. The variable domain in full, with the rest retrieved from reference TRBV7-9 and TRBJ2-5, is DTGVSQNPRHKITKRGQNVTFRCDPISEHNRLYWYRQTLGQGPEFLTYFQNEAQLEKSRLLSDRFSAERPKGSFSTLEIQRTEQGDSAMYLCASTIWTSDQETQYFGPGTRLLVL.

The rearrangement links TRBV20-1 to TRBJ1-4; D not certain. Germline assignment: CDR1 DFQATT and CDR2 SNEGSKA (reference sequence). CDR3 length equals 14 residues. Trimming took 3 bases from V and 3 from J, leaving 11 bases between them. CDR3 protein: CSASLIGANEKLFF. The CDR3 DNA reads TGCAGTGCTAGCCTCATTGGGGCTAATGAAAAACTGTTTTTT.

This clonotype appeared a few times. The chain couples TRBV12-3 or TRBV12-4 to TRBJ2-7; D not certain. V lost 8 bases to trimming and J lost 4 bases, with 12 bases between them. CDR3 size: 12 residues. The CDR3 DNA reads TGTGCCAGCGCCCAAGGGCAGTACGAGCAGTACTTC. It is translated as CASAQGQYEQYF.

This clonotype was counted a few times. J is TRBJ1-1 and V is TRBV12-3 or TRBV12-4; possibly TRBD1 for D (5 bases). CDR3 length equals 14 residues. V shed 5 bases and J shed 5 bases, with 15 bases lying between them. The CDR3 nucleotides are TGTGCCAGCAGTGCTCCAGGGCGTTTGACTGAAGCTTTCTTT. Amino acids: CASSAPGRLTEAFF.

Remarks on this clonotype: A much larger clone differs by one base, so this may be a read error. This chain uses TRBV29-1 with TRBJ2-1; TRBD1 might be the D (6 bases). CDR1 and CDR2 (germline): SQVTM, ANQGSEA. CDR3 length: 13 residues. V was trimmed by 6 bases and J by 0 bases, leaving 9 bases between them. Here the CDR3 reads CSVQDSSYNEQFF. CDR3 in DNA: TGCAGCGTCCAGGACAGCTCCTACAATGAGCAGTTCTTC.